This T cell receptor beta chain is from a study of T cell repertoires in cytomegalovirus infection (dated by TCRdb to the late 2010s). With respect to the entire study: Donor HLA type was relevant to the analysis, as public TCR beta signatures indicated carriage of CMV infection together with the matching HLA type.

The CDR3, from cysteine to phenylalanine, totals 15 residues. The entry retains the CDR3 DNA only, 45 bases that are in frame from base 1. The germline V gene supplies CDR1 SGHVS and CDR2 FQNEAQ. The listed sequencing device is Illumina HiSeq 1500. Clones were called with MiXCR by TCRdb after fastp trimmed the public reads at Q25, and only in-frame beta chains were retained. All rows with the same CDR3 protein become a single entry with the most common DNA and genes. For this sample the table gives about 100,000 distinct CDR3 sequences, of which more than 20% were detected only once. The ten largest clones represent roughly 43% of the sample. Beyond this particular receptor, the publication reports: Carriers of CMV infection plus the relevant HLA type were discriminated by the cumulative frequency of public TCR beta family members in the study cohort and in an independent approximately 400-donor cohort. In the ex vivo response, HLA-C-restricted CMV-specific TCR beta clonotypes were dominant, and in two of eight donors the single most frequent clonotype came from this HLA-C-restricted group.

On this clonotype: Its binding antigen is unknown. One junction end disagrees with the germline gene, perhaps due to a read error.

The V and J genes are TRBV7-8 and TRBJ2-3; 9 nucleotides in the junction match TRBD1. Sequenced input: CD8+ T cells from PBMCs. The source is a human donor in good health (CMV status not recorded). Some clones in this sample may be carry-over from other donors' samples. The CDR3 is CVSSGTGLDTDMQYF. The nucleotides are TGTGTTAGCAGCGGGACAGGGCTCGACACAGATATGCAGTATTTT.